This note documents a single T cell receptor (beta chain) sequence. V was shortened by 5 bases and J by 0 bases, with 8 bases between the two germline ends. Looked up from germline, CDR1 is KGHSH and CDR2 is LQKENI. The CDR3 runs to 14 residues. The data belong to a study of blood T cell repertoires in COVID-19. Study-wide context: COVID-19 samples collected from the United States, Italy and Spain covered acute and convalescent phases. Sample material is recorded as cDNA or gDNA derived from T cells, B-cell-depleted T cells, or PBMCs.

Per the original methods: Cell counts per sample came from amplifying reference gene primers. Clones were read by immunoSEQ multiplex PCR, and TCRdb kept only the in-frame ones, dropping some. For V, J and clone size, that table is used; D and trimming come from the DNA. The sample carries some 100,000 clones, over 75% recorded once. The material sequenced was peripheral blood. This clonotype was sampled from a woman aged 45 to 65 with acute or convalescent COVID-19. V usage is TRBV18 and J usage is TRBJ1-3, with D unresolved. CDR3 protein: CASSAGISGNTIYF. The CDR3 DNA reads as TGTGCCAGCTCAGCAGGCATCTCTGGAAACACCATATATTTT.